What follows are 24 T cell receptor beta chains derived from one specimen sequenced in a study of shared clonotypes between healthy human individuals. Method: immunoSEQ multiplex PCR; TCRdb's copy keeps in-frame clones and lacks some. The table has approximately 500,000 clones, 90% to 96% seen once. Sequencing input: naive CD4+ T cells sorted from blood. Subset indicated: CD45RA+ positively selected. These receptors came from a woman under 40 in good health.

The chain couples TRBV28 to TRBJ2-7, with TRBD2 matching 8 bases. Trimming cost V 7 bases and J 6 bases; bases outside gene matches: 14. This CDR3 contains 15 residues. CDR1 MDHEN and CDR2 SYDVKM come from the germline V gene. The CDR3 DNA reads TGTGCCAGCATCTCGCTCGGGAGGGGGGGAGGCGAGCAGTACTTC. Translating gives CASISLGRGGGEQYF. The full variable domain, its missing parts supplied by reference TRBV28 and TRBJ2-7, is DVKVTQSSRYLVKRTGEKVFLECVQDMDHENMFWYRQDPGLGLRLIYFSYDVKMKEKGDIPEGYSVSREKKERFSLILESASTNQTSMYLCASISLGRGGGEQYFGPGTRLTVT.

The rearrangement links TRBV18 to TRBJ2-2; 13 positions agree with TRBD2. The CDR3 covers 19 residues. Germline V lookup: CDR1 KGHSH, CDR2 LQKENI. V lost 3 bases to trimming and J lost 0 bases; unmatched junction nucleotides: 7. CDR3: CASSPRTSGSSPNTGELFF. As DNA, the CDR3 is TGTGCCAGCTCACCGAGGACTAGCGGGAGCTCGCCGAACACCGGGGAGCTGTTTTTT.

The chain uses TRBV27 and TRBJ2-7, with 10 bases fitting TRBD2. CDR1 and CDR2 (germline): MNHEY, SMNVEV (reference sequence). This CDR3 comprises 15 residues. Trimming removed 1 base from V and 4 bases from J; junction bases left unmatched: 4. This CDR3 reads CASSLFLAGVYEQYF. The CDR3, as DNA: TGTGCCAGCAGTTTATTCCTAGCGGGAGTTTACGAGCAGTACTTC.

The genes are TRBV28 and TRBJ1-1; no reliable D call. The germline V gene has CDR1 MDHEN and CDR2 SYDVKM. Trimming removed 6 bases from V and 6 bases from J, with 11 bases in between. This CDR3 region has 12 residues. CDR3 sequence reads: CASSQRGPEAFF. In DNA, the CDR3 is TGTGCCAGCAGCCAACGAGGCCCTGAAGCTTTCTTT.

This chain connects TRBV28 to TRBJ2-3; perhaps D is TRBD1 or TRBD2 (5 bases each). The V gene lost 7 bases and the J gene lost 1 base, with 9 bases spanning the gap. This CDR3 spans 13 amino acids. The V gene's germline CDR1 is MDHEN and CDR2 SYDVKM. The CDR3 reads CASTLGGTDTQYF. The DNA for the CDR3 is TGTGCCAGCACCTTGGGGGGCACAGATACGCAGTATTTT.

This clone was seen a single time. V and J are TRBV15 and TRBJ1-2, with D maybe TRBD1 (6 bases). V was pared by 3 bases and J by 7 bases, with 18 bases between. The CDR3 has 15 residues. The V gene's germline CDR1 is LNHNV and CDR2 YYDKDF (reference sequence). CDR3 in DNA: TGTGCCACCAGCAGTACAGGGATCTGGTTCGGTGGCTACACCTTC. It codes for CATSSTGIWFGGYTF.

The rearrangement uses TRBV10-3 and TRBJ1-2; the D is unclear. The V gene's germline CDR1 is ENHRY and CDR2 SYGVKD. V shed 3 bases and J shed 6 bases, with 17 bases lying between them. CDR3 length: 15 amino acids. CDR3 bases: TGTGCCATCAGTGAATCAGATGCGCTTAGGAATGGCTACACCTTC. Encoded protein: CAISESDALRNGYTF.

The V call is TRBV28, the J call TRBJ1-1; the D gene is possibly TRBD1 (6 bases). The CDR3 extends over 13 amino acids. Trimming took off 3 bases at V and 10 bases at J, with 15 bases between the two ends. The germline CDR1 and CDR2 sequences are MDHEN and SYDVKM. The CDR3 region has the DNA TGTGCCAGCAGTTTGGTGAGGGGGGCGCGAGCTTTCTTT. It yields the protein CASSLVRGARAFF.

The chain carries TRBV10-3 and TRBJ2-2; perhaps D is TRBD1 or TRBD2 (6 bases each). The germline gives CDR1 ENHRY, CDR2 SYGVKD. V shed 6 bases and J shed 1 base, with 9 bases lying between them. The CDR3 runs 14 residues. The CDR3 region has the DNA TGTGCCATCAGCGGGGGACAGAACACCGGGGAGCTGTTTTTT. Translation: CAISGGQNTGELFF.

The chain couples TRBV5-1 to TRBJ2-1; the D gene is possibly TRBD2 (6 bases). The CDR3 is made up of 16 amino acids. Germline V gene data show CDR1 as SGHRS and CDR2 as YFSETQ. Trimming removed 2 bases at V and 2 bases at J, with 14 bases between. In DNA form, the CDR3 reads TGCGCCAGCAGCTTAACTAGCCGAGACACCTACAATGAGCAGTTCTTC. It codes for CASSLTSRDTYNEQFF.

The V and J genes are TRBV19 and TRBJ1-2; D is perhaps TRBD1 (5 bases). Germline assignment: CDR1 LNHDA and CDR2 SQIVND (reference sequence). The CDR3 is 15 residues long. V lost 9 bases and J lost 4, with 21 bases in between. The CDR3 spells CASGTRTGTGYGYTF. The CDR3 nucleotides are TGTGCCAGCGGAACGAGAACCGGGACGGGCTATGGCTACACCTTC. Filled out from reference TRBV19 and TRBJ1-2, the complete variable domain reads DGGITQSPKYLFRKEGQNVTLSCEQNLNHDAMYWYRQDPGQGLRLIYYSQIVNDFQKGDIAEGYSVSREKKESFPLTVTSAQKNPTAFYLCASGTRTGTGYGYTFGSGTRLTVV.

J is TRBJ1-1 and V is TRBV5-1; no definite D call. Deletions cut 0 bases from V and 1 base from J, with 13 bases between. The germline V gene has CDR1 SGHRS and CDR2 YFSETQ. CDR3 length: 16 residues. The CDR3: CASSLVISVPNTEAFF. The CDR3 DNA sequence: TGCGCCAGCAGCTTGGTTATTTCGGTCCCGAACACTGAAGCTTTCTTT.

J is TRBJ2-1 and V is TRBV7-9; 14 nucleotides match TRBD2. The CDR3 covers 15 residues. V gave up 6 bases and J gave up 8 bases; unmatched junction bases: 6. CDR1 is SEHNR, CDR2 FQNEAQ, per germline (reference sequence). CDR3 residues: CASSLTSGRADEQFF. CDR3 sequence (DNA): TGTGCCAGCAGTTTGACTAGCGGGAGGGCCGATGAGCAGTTCTTC.

The sample holds one count of this clone. The gene calls are TRBV6-5 and TRBJ2-7; 11 nucleotides match TRBD1. This CDR3 has 15 amino acids. The V gene's germline CDR1 is MNHEY and CDR2 SVGAGI. J gave up 2 bases and V 5 bases, and 5 bases lay outside the gene matches. CDR3 DNA: TGTGCCAGCAGTGTGGACAGGGGGCCCCCCTACGAGCAGTACTTC. Its protein is CASSVDRGPPYEQYF.

This clone occurred once. The chain uses TRBV28 and TRBJ1-3; D is possibly TRBD1 (5 bases). The CDR3 is 18 residues long. V lost 3 bases and J 0 bases, leaving 18 bases between the germline ends. Germline V gives CDR1 MDHEN, CDR2 SYDVKM. The CDR3 loop is CASSFGENRDGSGNTIYF. The CDR3 coding sequence is TGTGCCAGCAGTTTCGGAGAAAATCGGGACGGCTCTGGAAACACCATATATTTT.

The V and J genes are TRBV6-1 and TRBJ2-7; maybe TRBD1 (6 bases). This CDR3 has 15 residues. Between the trimmed V and J ends, which lost 6 bases and 0 bases, there was a span of 15 bases. Germline V lookup: CDR1 MNHNS, CDR2 SASEGT. CDR3 amino acids: CASRKRADSSYEQYF. CDR3 DNA: TGTGCCAGCAGGAAAAGGGCGGACAGCTCCTACGAGCAGTACTTC.

The chain is built from TRBV10-3 and TRBJ2-7; 7 positions match TRBD2. Trimming at V came to 4 bases and at J to 5 bases, leaving 8 bases not matched to a gene. This CDR3 comprises 14 residues. Per germline, CDR1 ENHRY and CDR2 SYGVKD. The CDR3 DNA follows: TGTGCCATCAGTGTACGAGGGAGGGCCAACGAGCAGTACTTC. It encodes CAISVRGRANEQYF.

This chain joins TRBV7-3 and TRBJ2-2, with 10 nucleotides matching TRBD2. This CDR3 contains 15 residues. Germline assignment: CDR1 SGHTA and CDR2 FQGTGA. The ends lost 1 base at V and 6 bases at J; junction bases unmatched: 2. CDR3 region: CASSLRAGGAGELFF. The CDR3, as DNA: TGTGCCAGCAGCTTAAGAGCGGGAGGGGCCGGGGAGCTGTTTTTT.

The V and J genes are TRBV14 and TRBJ1-3, with D tentatively TRBD1 (5 bases). The CDR3 has 16 residues. The germline V gene has CDR1 SGHDN and CDR2 FVKESK. V was trimmed by 0 bases and J by 0 bases, leaving 9 bases between them. The chain's CDR3 is CASSQDRRGSGNTIYF. For the CDR3, the DNA is TGTGCCAGCAGCCAAGATCGGAGGGGCTCTGGAAACACCATATATTTT.

The chain uses TRBV7-7 and TRBJ2-2, with D tentatively TRBD1 (7 bases). Deletions cut 3 bases from V and 7 bases from J, with 15 bases between. The CDR3 is made up of 15 amino acids. Germline V CDR1 and CDR2: SSHAT, FNYEAQ (reference sequence). The CDR3 DNA follows: TGTGCCAGCAGCTTCCGGTCAGGGGGAGGCGGGGAGCTGTTTTTT. It yields the protein CASSFRSGGGGELFF.

This chain joins TRBV4-1 and TRBJ2-3, with D possibly called TRBD1 or TRBD2 (5 bases each). Trimming stripped 2 bases from V and 4 bases from J, with 7 bases between. Germline V gene data show CDR1 as MGHRA and CDR2 as YSYEKL. This CDR3 has 13 amino acids. CDR3 amino acids: CASSQQGPDTQYF. The CDR3 region has the DNA TGCGCCAGCAGCCAACAGGGACCAGATACGCAGTATTTT.

The gene calls are TRBV10-3 and TRBJ2-5; D unclear. The last part of the DNA fits TRBJ2-7 better; the J call may be wrong. The CDR3 totals 15 residues. CDR1 is ENHRY and CDR2 is SYGVKD in the germline V gene. This chain's CDR3 is CAISALGRSSYEQYF. The CDR3 DNA reads as TGTGCCATCAGTGCGTTAGGTCGTAGCTCCTACGAGCAGTACTTC.

The chain links TRBV7-9 to TRBJ1-1; D remains ambiguous. From germline, CDR1 is SEHNR and CDR2 FQNEAQ (reference sequence). V lost 6 bases and J 4 bases, leaving 12 bases between the germline ends. The CDR3 extends over 13 amino acids. CDR3 sequence: CASRPPEFTEAFF. For the CDR3, the DNA is TGTGCCAGCAGACCACCAGAGTTCACTGAAGCTTTCTTT. Complete variable domain (other parts from reference TRBV7-9 and TRBJ1-1): DTGVSQNPRHKITKRGQNVTFRCDPISEHNRLYWYRQTLGQGPEFLTYFQNEAQLEKSRLLSDRFSAERPKGSFSTLEIQRTEQGDSAMYLCASRPPEFTEAFFGQGTRLTVV.

The chain combines TRBV28 with TRBJ1-6; D is unresolved. This CDR3 has 14 residues. Looked up from germline, CDR1 is MDHEN and CDR2 is SYDVKM. V shed 7 bases and J shed 9 bases, with 16 bases lying between them. The CDR3 DNA is TGTGCCAGCACCCAAGGAGTGGTGGTTTCACCCCTCCACTTT. Amino acid sequence: CASTQGVVVSPLHF.